Given below is one T cell receptor beta chain in context. The sample belongs to a study of untreated major depressive disorder. The V gene's germline CDR1 is MDHEN and CDR2 SYDVKM. With 6 bases removed from V and 1 base from J, the gap between germline ends came to 19 bases. The CDR3 has 18 amino acids. Generated by immunoSEQ multiplex PCR, the TCRdb table keeps only in-frame clones and is missing some. This sample yields 20,000 to 25,000 clones, of which roughly 90% are seen a single time; 0.45% to 0.55% belongs to the top ten. The sequence derives from a woman between 40 and 55 years old in good health. The sequenced sample was CD4+ T cells from PBMCs. This chain connects TRBV28 to TRBJ2-6, with a possible D match to TRBD1 (6 bases). The CDR3, as DNA: TGTGCCAGCAGAAAAATACCCGGACAGCTATCTGGGGCCAACGTCCTGACTTTC. It codes for CASRKIPGQLSGANVLTF.